The 21 T cell receptor beta chains below come from one sample, sequenced in a study of blood T cell repertoires in COVID-19. Assay used: immunoSEQ multiplex PCR; TCRdb lists only in-frame clones, some missing. Of 140,000 or so clones in the sample, around three quarters were seen once. Sequences were obtained from peripheral blood. The receptors come from a man aged 45-65 years with acute or convalescent COVID-19.

The genes are TRBV6-5 and TRBJ1-1; D is uncertain. Germline V gene sequence: CDR1 MNHEY, CDR2 SVGAGI. The CDR3 is 10 residues long. With 7 bases removed from V and 5 bases from J, the gap between germline ends came to 5 bases. The CDR3 region is CASIRTEAFF. CDR3 nucleotides: TGTGCCAGCATTCGGACTGAAGCTTTCTTT.

V usage is TRBV4-2 and J usage is TRBJ2-5, with 12 bases that match TRBD2. Trimming removed 4 bases from V and 1 base from J; junction bases left unmatched: 7. The germline CDR1 and CDR2 sequences are LGHNA and YNFKEQ. This CDR3 comprises 17 residues. CDR3 in amino acids: CASSPGLAGSAQETQYF. CDR3 DNA: TGTGCCAGCAGCCCTGGACTAGCGGGGTCCGCCCAAGAGACCCAGTACTTC.

The CDR3: CASSQQENTEAFF. CDR3 nucleotide sequence: TGTGCCAGCAGCCAGCAGGAGAACACTGAAGCTTTCTTT. The J gene is TRBJ1-1, the V gene TRBV5-5; D unclear. The CDR3 extends over 13 amino acids. The V gene lost 4 bases and the J gene lost 1 base, with 8 bases spanning the gap. CDR1 and CDR2 from the germline V gene are SGHKS and YYEKEE (reference sequence).

This clone was seen once. J is TRBJ1-3 and V is TRBV5-5; 7 nucleotides align to TRBD1. Per the germline V gene, CDR1 is SGHKS and CDR2 is YYEKEE (reference sequence). The trim removed 0 bases at V and 7 bases at J, leaving 4 bases unmatched. The CDR3 is made up of 14 amino acids. CDR3 loop: CASSLGQGRNTIYF. CDR3 in DNA: TGTGCCAGCAGCTTGGGACAGGGTAGGAACACCATATATTTT.

This clone was counted between two and nine times. The gene calls are TRBV7-2 and TRBJ1-3; 8 nucleotides agree with TRBD1. Losses at the gene ends were 3 bases for V and 4 bases for J; bases not matched to a gene: 2. The CDR3 covers 14 residues. The germline V gene encodes CDR1 SGHTA and CDR2 FQGNSA. The CDR3 sequence is CASSLTGEGNTIYF. In nucleotides, the CDR3 is TGTGCCAGCAGCTTGACAGGGGAAGGAAACACCATATATTTT.

The gene calls are TRBV12-3 or TRBV12-4 and TRBJ1-6; no definite D call. The V gene lost 1 base and the J gene lost 10 bases, with 8 bases spanning the gap. CDR3 length: 13 amino acids. The CDR3: CASSLGGNSPLHF. As DNA, the CDR3 is TGTGCCAGCAGTTTAGGAGGGAACTCACCCCTCCACTTT.

The CDR3 nucleotides read TGTGCCAGCTCACCAATGGCAGGGGCGTCCGGTCAGCCCCAGCATTTT. It translates to CASSPMAGASGQPQHF. This chain connects TRBV18 to TRBJ1-5, with D possibly being TRBD1 (6 bases). The CDR3 has 16 amino acids. CDR1 is KGHSH, CDR2 LQKENI, per germline. V lost 2 bases and J 6 bases, leaving 17 bases between the germline ends. The full variable domain, its missing parts supplied by reference TRBV18 and TRBJ1-5, is NAGVMQNPRHLVRRRGQEARLRCSPMKGHSHVYWYRQLPEEGLKFMVYLQKENIIDESGMPKERFSAEFPKEGPSILRIQQVVRGDSAAYFCASSPMAGASGQPQHFGDGTRLSIL.

The gene calls are TRBV12-3 or TRBV12-4 and TRBJ1-5; TRBD1 might be the D (5 bases). This CDR3 is built from 13 residues. The V end lost 7 bases, the J end lost 6 bases, and 13 bases lay between the germline ends. The DNA of the CDR3 is TGTGCCAGCACCCAGGGATCTGGTCAGCCCCAGCATTTT. Protein product: CASTQGSGQPQHF.

V usage is TRBV4-1 and J usage is TRBJ1-4; D is unclear. Germline loops: CDR1 MGHRA, CDR2 YSYEKL. This CDR3 has 15 amino acids. The V gene lost 0 bases and the J gene lost 5 bases, with 10 bases spanning the gap. CDR3 DNA: TGCGCCAGCAGCCAAGATCGCCGGGAAAATGAAAAACTGTTTTTT. It yields the protein CASSQDRRENEKLFF.

This chain joins TRBV7-2 and TRBJ2-4; 8 bases match TRBD2. Germline V gives CDR1 SGHTA, CDR2 FQGNSA. Germline trimming cut 1 base from V and 9 bases from J; bases unmatched to any gene: 8. This CDR3 region has 15 residues. CDR3 region: CASSLDSAGGSIQYF. DNA for the CDR3: TGTGCCAGCAGCTTAGACTCGGCGGGGGGAAGCATTCAGTACTTC. The complete variable domain, with remaining parts taken from reference TRBV7-2 and TRBJ2-4, reads GAGVSQSPSNKVTEKGKDVELRCDPISGHTALYWYRQSLGQGLEFLIYFQGNSAPDKSGLPSDRFSAERTGGSVSTLTIQRTQQEDSAVYLCASSLDSAGGSIQYFGAGTRLSVL.

This clone was observed a single time. This chain uses TRBV5-1 with TRBJ1-1; TRBD1 aligns across 7 bases. The germline V gene encodes CDR1 SGHRS and CDR2 YFSETQ. The CDR3 has 15 residues. Losses at the gene ends were 4 bases for V and 2 bases for J; bases not matched to a gene: 8. The CDR3 DNA reads TGCGCCAGCAGCCCACTAGGGGGCTCAAACACTGAAGCTTTCTTT. Translation gives CASSPLGGSNTEAFF. Filled out from reference TRBV5-1 and TRBJ1-1, the complete variable domain reads KAGVTQTPRYLIKTRGQQVTLSCSPISGHRSVSWYQQTPGQGLQFLFEYFSETQRNKGNFPGRFSGRQFSNSRSEMNVSTLELGDSALYLCASSPLGGSNTEAFFGQGTRLTVV.

The chain carries TRBV6-2 or TRBV6-3 and TRBJ2-5, with D maybe TRBD1 (5 bases). The CDR3 loop spans 15 amino acids. V was shortened by 2 bases and J by 4 bases, with 14 bases between the two germline ends. Germline CDR1 MNHEY, CDR2 SVGEGT. CDR3 sequence (DNA): TGTGCCAGCAGTTACACGATTGGGCAGGGAGAGACCCAGTACTTC. Protein product: CASSYTIGQGETQYF.

The genes are TRBV29-1 and TRBJ2-7, with TRBD1 matching 8 bases. V shed 7 bases and J 6 bases; nucleotides not matched to a gene: 8. CDR1 SQVTM and CDR2 ANQGSEA come from the germline V gene. The CDR3 totals 12 residues. The CDR3 protein is CSARATGGEQYF. The CDR3 nucleotides read TGCAGCGCTCGGGCAACAGGGGGCGAGCAGTACTTC.

This clone was observed a handful of times. The rearrangement uses TRBV24-1 and TRBJ1-2; D gene unclear. From germline, CDR1 is KGHDR and CDR2 SFDVKD. V was trimmed by 6 bases and J by 5 bases, leaving 6 bases between them. The CDR3 is made up of 11 amino acids. The chain's CDR3 is CATSRGYGYTF. In DNA form, the CDR3 reads TGTGCCACCAGTCGGGGTTATGGCTACACCTTC.

The V call is TRBV6-5, the J call TRBJ1-5; perhaps TRBD1 as D (6 bases). The length of the CDR3 is 14 residues. The germline gives CDR1 MNHEY, CDR2 SVGAGI. V was cut by 6 bases and J by 4 bases, with 13 bases left in between. The CDR3 here is CASRRTGTNQPQHF. DNA for the CDR3: TGTGCCAGCAGGCGAACAGGGACGAATCAGCCCCAGCATTTT.

This clone was detected only a few times. The rearrangement links TRBV5-4 to TRBJ1-1; 10 nucleotides agree with TRBD1. Germline assignment: CDR1 SGHNT and CDR2 YYREEE (reference sequence). There are 16 residues in the CDR3. After removal of 4 bases from V and 4 bases from J, the junction contained 10 bases not matched to a gene. The CDR3 region is CASSTDRGRGSTEAFF. The CDR3 nucleotides are TGTGCCAGCAGCACTGACAGGGGGCGGGGGAGCACTGAAGCTTTCTTT.

This chain uses TRBV18 with TRBJ1-2; the match to TRBD1 covers 8 bases. CDR1 is KGHSH and CDR2 is LQKENI in the germline V gene. This CDR3 is built from 14 residues. J lost 8 bases, V lost 3 bases, and 8 bases had no gene match. The CDR3 DNA reads as TGTGCCAGCTCACCCGGGACAGGACCGGTGGGCTACACCTTC. Translated, it gives CASSPGTGPVGYTF.

The rearrangement links TRBV18 to TRBJ1-1; TRBD1 agrees at 11 bases. The junction had 10 bases not matched to a gene; V was cut back by 6 bases and J by 7 bases. The CDR3 has 15 amino acids. CDR1 and CDR2 from the germline V gene are KGHSH and LQKENI. Here the CDR3 DNA reads TGTGCCAGCTCCCAAGGGACAGGGGGTCGTGGTGAAGCTTTCTTT. Its protein product is CASSQGTGGRGEAFF.

The chain employs TRBV7-2 and TRBJ2-2, with D possibly matching TRBD2 (6 bases). Germline V gives CDR1 SGHTA, CDR2 FQGNSA. The CDR3 sequence is 15 residues long. Trimming stripped 1 base from V and 6 bases from J, with 12 bases between. CDR3 sequence (DNA): TGTGCCAGCAGCTTAGTGGGGCCGGGGGCCGGGGAGCTGTTTTTT. Protein product: CASSLVGPGAGELFF.

As regards this clone: This sample also contains other DNA sequences that code for the same CDR3. The rearrangement links TRBV5-1 to TRBJ2-5, with 8 bases identical to TRBD1. The CDR3 totals 15 residues. The V gene's germline CDR1 is SGHRS and CDR2 YFSETQ. V lost 0 bases to trimming and J lost 5 bases; unmatched junction nucleotides: 6. CDR3 sequence (DNA): TGCGCCAGCAGCTTGGCAGACAGGGGACAGGAGACCCAGTACTTC. It encodes CASSLADRGQETQYF.

The chain couples TRBV29-1 to TRBJ2-3; D possibly corresponds to TRBD2 (6 bases). The V and J ends lost 4 bases and 1 base respectively, with 15 bases between them. The CDR3 consists of 15 residues. Germline V lookup: CDR1 SQVTM, CDR2 ANQGSEA. CDR3 residues: CSVGAGSSGTDTQYF. The DNA of the CDR3 is TGCAGCGTTGGAGCGGGTAGCAGCGGCACAGATACGCAGTATTTT.